Listed below are T cell receptor beta chains from one sample, sequenced in a study of blood T cell repertoires in COVID-19. Measured with immunoSEQ multiplex PCR; TCRdb has only the in-frame clones, and not every one. Of some 50,000 clones listed, roughly 90% were seen once; the top ten hold 7.5% to 10%. The sequencing sample was made of peripheral blood. Receptors were obtained from a human donor in a cohort sampled during active COVID-19. CDR3s include the opening cysteine and the closing phenylalanine or tryptophan. The D gene is left open where the match is weak. Only some rows state a clone size, as once, few, many or a class for expanded clones.

abundance	d_gene	j_gene	len	v_gene	CDR3nt	CDR3aa
few	TRBD1	TRBJ1-3	15	TRBV5-1	TGCGCCAGCAGCCGCTCACAGGGGGCTGGAAACACCATATATTTT	CASSRSQGAGNTIYF
.	.	TRBJ2-3	15	TRBV5-5	TGTGCCAGCAGCTTGTATGAGGGAAGCACAGATACGCAGTATTTT	CASSLYEGSTDTQYF
.	TRBD1	TRBJ2-1	15	TRBV6-2/TRBV6-3	TGTGCCAGCAGTTACTCCTGGGACAGGGTGAATGAGCAGTTCTTC	CASSYSWDRVNEQFF
.	.	TRBJ2-7	14	TRBV18	TGTGCCAGCTCACCAGTAGGATCGGGCTACGAGCAGTACTTC	CASSPVGSGYEQYF
once	TRBD2	TRBJ2-5	13	TRBV6-6	TGTGCCAGCAGTTACGGGGGGGTCGAGACCCAGTACTTC	CASSYGGVETQYF
.	TRBD1	TRBJ1-3	14	TRBV7-8	TGTGCCAGCAGCCGGGACAGTGGTGGAAACACCATATATTTT	CASSRDSGGNTIYF
.	TRBD1	TRBJ2-3	15	TRBV11-3	TGTGCCAGCAGCCCCCGACAGGGGGCAACAGATACGCAGTATTTT	CASSPRQGATDTQYF
.	TRBD1	TRBJ1-2	16	TRBV5-6	TGTGCCAGCAGCCCCGGGACAGGGGGGCTAGACTATGGCTACACCTTC	CASSPGTGGLDYGYTF
.	TRBD2	TRBJ2-1	15	TRBV5-1	TGCGCCAGCAGACTGACTAGCGGGGGGCACAATGAGCAGTTCTTC	CASRLTSGGHNEQFF
.	.	TRBJ2-1	14	TRBV5-4	TGTGCCAGCAGCCGGGGGAGCTCCTACAATGAGCAGTTCTTC	CASSRGSSYNEQFF
.	TRBD1	TRBJ2-7	15	TRBV5-1	TGCGCCAGCAGCTTAGACAGGGCCGATTTCTACGAGCAGTACTTC	CASSLDRADFYEQYF
.	.	TRBJ2-1	13	TRBV19	TGTGGCAGCGGTCATAGCTCCTACAATGAGCAGTTCTTC	CGSGHSSYNEQFF
medium-sized	.	TRBJ2-6	14	TRBV19	TGTGCCAGTCTCTGGACAGCTGGGGCCAACGTCCTGACTTTC	CASLWTAGANVLTF
.	.	TRBJ2-5	16	TRBV18	TGTGCCAGCTCACCAGTTCAGGGGAATTCTCAAGAGACCCAGTACTTC	CASSPVQGNSQETQYF
.	.	TRBJ2-7	11	TRBV7-8	TGTGCCAGCAGCTCAGCCCGGGGGCAGTACTTC	CASSSARGQYF
.	.	TRBJ1-2	15	TRBV6-2/TRBV6-3	TGTGCCAGCAGTTACGAGATGCTGCCTAACTATGGCTACACCTTC	CASSYEMLPNYGYTF
.	TRBD2	TRBJ2-1	15	TRBV18	TGTGCCAGCTCATCAAGGACTAGCCTTCACAATGAGCAGTTCTTC	CASSSRTSLHNEQFF
.	.	TRBJ2-7	13	TRBV19	TGTGCCAGTAGCTGGCAGGGCGGCAACGAGCAGTACTTC	CASSWQGGNEQYF
.	.	TRBJ2-3	13	TRBV12-3/TRBV12-4	TGTGCCAGCAGTTGGTTAGCAGTGGATACGCAGTATTTT	CASSWLAVDTQYF
.	.	TRBJ1-6	14	TRBV9	TGTGCCAGCGGCCAGGGAGGGTCTAATTCACCCCTCCACTTT	CASGQGGSNSPLHF
.	TRBD1	TRBJ2-3	15	TRBV6-5	TGTGCCAGCAGCGCCGGGACAGGGACAACAGATACGCAGTATTTT	CASSAGTGTTDTQYF
once	TRBD1	TRBJ2-7	14	TRBV19	TGTGCCAGTAGTATAGTTAGCGACAGGGAGGAGCAGTACTTC	CASSIVSDREEQYF
once	.	TRBJ1-1	16	TRBV5-6	TGTGCCAGCAGCGGAACAAAGCAGGGTATCAGGCCTGAAGCTTTCTTT	CASSGTKQGIRPEAFF
.	.	TRBJ1-2	15	TRBV2	TGTGCCAGCACCGGGGGGTGGCAGGGTGACTATGGCTACACCTTC	CASTGGWQGDYGYTF
.	.	TRBJ1-2	11	TRBV29-1	TGCAGCGTTGACAGGGATAAGGGCTACACCTTC	CSVDRDKGYTF
.	.	TRBJ2-5	14	TRBV18	TGTGCCAGCTCACGCATCGAACGGCAAGAGACCCAGTACTTC	CASSRIERQETQYF
.	.	TRBJ2-3	14	TRBV7-2	TGTGCCAGCAGCCCAGACAAATACACAGATACGCAGTATTTT	CASSPDKYTDTQYF
.	TRBD1	TRBJ1-5	15	TRBV2	TGTGCCAGCGGGATCTACGGACAGGTTCAACAGCCCCAGCATTTT	CASGIYGQVQQPQHF
.	TRBD2	TRBJ2-5	16	TRBV6-6	TGTGCCAGCAGTTACCCCGCTAGCGGGGCGCCGGAGACCCAGTACTTC	CASSYPASGAPETQYF
.	.	TRBJ2-5	18	TRBV15	TGTGCCACCAGCACAGGACTACTAGAAGCGGCCCCTCTGGAGACCCAGTACTTC	CATSTGLLEAAPLETQYF
.	.	TRBJ2-7	14	TRBV10-3	TGTGCCATCAGTCCCGGGAGAATGGGCAACGAGCAGTACTTC	CAISPGRMGNEQYF
.	TRBD2	TRBJ2-3	15	TRBV11-2	TGTGCCAGCAGCTTAAGGCGGGGGGGCACAGATACGCAGTATTTT	CASSLRRGGTDTQYF
.	TRBD2	TRBJ2-5	15	TRBV28	TGTGCCAGCAGTTTTCTGGCGGGGGGACAAGAGACCCAGTACTTC	CASSFLAGGQETQYF
.	.	TRBJ1-1	15	TRBV15	TGTGCCACCAGCAGAGATCTGCGGGCCCCCGCTGAAGCTTTCTTT	CATSRDLRAPAEAFF
.	TRBD1	TRBJ2-1	15	TRBV13	TGTGCCAGCAGCGGACAGGGGGCGAACTACAATGAGCAGTTCTTC	CASSGQGANYNEQFF
few	TRBD1	TRBJ1-1	15	TRBV13	TGTGCCAGCGGAACTTACCAGGGGGCGGGAACTGAAGCTTTCTTT	CASGTYQGAGTEAFF
.	.	TRBJ2-7	12	TRBV6-2/TRBV6-3	TGTGCCAGCAGTCAGTCCTCCTACGAGCAGTACTTC	CASSQSSYEQYF